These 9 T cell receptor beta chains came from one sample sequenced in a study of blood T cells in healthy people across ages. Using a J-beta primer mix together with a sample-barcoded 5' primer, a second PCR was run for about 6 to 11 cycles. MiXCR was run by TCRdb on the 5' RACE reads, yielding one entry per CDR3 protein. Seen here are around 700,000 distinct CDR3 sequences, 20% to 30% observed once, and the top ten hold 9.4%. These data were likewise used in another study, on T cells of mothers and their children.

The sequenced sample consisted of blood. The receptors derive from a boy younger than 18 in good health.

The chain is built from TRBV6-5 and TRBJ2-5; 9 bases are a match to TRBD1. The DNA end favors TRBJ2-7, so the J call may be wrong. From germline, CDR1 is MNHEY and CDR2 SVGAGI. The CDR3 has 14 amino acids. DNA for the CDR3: TGTGCCAGCAGAGAGGGGACAGGGATATACGAGCAGTACTTC. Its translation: CASREGTGIYEQYF.

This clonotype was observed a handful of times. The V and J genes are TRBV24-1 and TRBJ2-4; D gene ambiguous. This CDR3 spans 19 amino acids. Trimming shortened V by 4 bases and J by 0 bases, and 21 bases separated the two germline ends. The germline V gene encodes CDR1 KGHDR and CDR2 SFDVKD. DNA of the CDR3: TGTGCCACCAGTGACCGCGAGGAGCAACAGAAACTAGCCAAAAACATTCAGTACTTC. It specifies CATSDREEQQKLAKNIQYF.

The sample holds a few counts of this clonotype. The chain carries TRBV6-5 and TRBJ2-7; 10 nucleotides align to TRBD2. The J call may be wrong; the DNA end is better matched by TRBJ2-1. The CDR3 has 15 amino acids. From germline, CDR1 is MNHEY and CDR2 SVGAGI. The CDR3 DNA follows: TGTGCCAGCAGTTACTTGGCTAGCGGGGGTAATGAGCAGTTCTTC. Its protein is CASSYLASGGNEQFF.

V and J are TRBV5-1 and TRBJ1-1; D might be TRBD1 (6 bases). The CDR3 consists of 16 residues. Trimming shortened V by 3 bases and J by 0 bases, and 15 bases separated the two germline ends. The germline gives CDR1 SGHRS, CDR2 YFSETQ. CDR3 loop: CASSSRGTWVNTEAFF. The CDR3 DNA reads TGCGCCAGCAGCTCGAGGGGGACGTGGGTGAACACTGAAGCTTTCTTT.

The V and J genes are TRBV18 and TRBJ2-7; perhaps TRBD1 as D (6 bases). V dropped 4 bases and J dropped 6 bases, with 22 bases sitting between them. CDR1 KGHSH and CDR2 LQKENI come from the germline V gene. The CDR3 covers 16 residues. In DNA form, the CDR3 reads TGTGCCAGCTCACGCACACTGACCGGGACACCCCTCGAGCAGTACTTC. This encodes CASSRTLTGTPLEQYF.

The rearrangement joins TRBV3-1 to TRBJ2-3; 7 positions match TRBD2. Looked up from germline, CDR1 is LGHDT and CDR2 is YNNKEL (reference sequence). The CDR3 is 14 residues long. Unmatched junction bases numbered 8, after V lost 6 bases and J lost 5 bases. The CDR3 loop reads CASRGGSAIDTQYF. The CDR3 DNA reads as TGTGCCAGCAGAGGCGGGAGTGCTATAGATACGCAGTATTTT.

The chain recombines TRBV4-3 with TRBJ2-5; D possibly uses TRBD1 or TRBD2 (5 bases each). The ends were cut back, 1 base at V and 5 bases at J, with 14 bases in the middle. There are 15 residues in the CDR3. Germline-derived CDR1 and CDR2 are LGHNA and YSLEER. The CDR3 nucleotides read TGCGCCAGCAGCCAAGCCCGGGGACCTAGGGAGACCCAGTACTTC. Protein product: CASSQARGPRETQYF.

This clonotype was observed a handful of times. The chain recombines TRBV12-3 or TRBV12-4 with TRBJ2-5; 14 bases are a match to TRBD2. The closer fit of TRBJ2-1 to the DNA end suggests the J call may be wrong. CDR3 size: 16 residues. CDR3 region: CASRATSGGAENEQFF. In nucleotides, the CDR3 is TGTGCCAGCAGGGCGACTAGCGGGGGGGCCGAGAATGAGCAGTTCTTC.

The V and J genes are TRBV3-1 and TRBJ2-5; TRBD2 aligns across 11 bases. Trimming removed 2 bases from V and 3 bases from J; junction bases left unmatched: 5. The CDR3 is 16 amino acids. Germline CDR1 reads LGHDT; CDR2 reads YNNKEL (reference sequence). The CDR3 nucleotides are TGTGCCAGCAGCCAACCCCTGGGACTAGCGGAAGAGACCCAGTACTTC. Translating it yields CASSQPLGLAEETQYF.